This T cell receptor (beta chain) was found in a study of blood T cell repertoires in COVID-19. Method: immunoSEQ multiplex PCR; TCRdb's copy keeps in-frame clones and lacks some. The sample consists of tens of thousands of clones, 88% of them appearing once. CDR1 is MNHEY, CDR2 SVGAGI, per germline. V was trimmed by 5 bases and J by 5 bases, leaving 16 bases between them. The CDR3 length is 15 residues. The sequenced sample was peripheral blood. The V and J genes are TRBV6-5 and TRBJ1-5; D may be TRBD1 (5 bases). The TCR comes from a woman in her fifties or sixties with active COVID-19. The CDR3 sequence: CASSTSSGPYQPQHF. DNA of the CDR3: TGTGCCAGCAGTACCAGTTCAGGGCCATATCAGCCCCAGCATTTT.